Below, one TCR beta chain is given with its context. Its target is not known. The V end lost 7 bases, the J end lost 2 bases, and 8 bases lay between the germline ends. Germline V gives CDR1 DFQATT, CDR2 SNEGSKA (reference sequence). CDR3 length equals 11 residues. Data came from immunoSEQ multiplex PCR; TCRdb stores just in-frame clones and leaves some out. The sample includes about 63,000 clones, 85% to 90% of them seen just once. The sample originates from a study of OX40 agonist ivuxolimab in advanced cancers. Study-wide results and caveats: Low normalized clonal expansion also occurred in some nonresponding patients. Dose levels from 0.1 to 3.0 mg/kg saw CD4+ and CD8+ blood T cells expand clonally by week 6.

The specimen was CD4+ or CD8+ T cells sorted from blood, collected in a trial of the OX40 agonist ivuxolimab. V usage is TRBV20-1 and J usage is TRBJ2-5; D gene ambiguous. The clonotype originates from an adult with an advanced solid tumor such as melanoma, head and neck, liver or kidney cancer. The chain's CDR3 is CSGYRQETQYF. The DNA for the CDR3 is TGCAGTGGGTATAGGCAAGAGACCCAGTACTTC.